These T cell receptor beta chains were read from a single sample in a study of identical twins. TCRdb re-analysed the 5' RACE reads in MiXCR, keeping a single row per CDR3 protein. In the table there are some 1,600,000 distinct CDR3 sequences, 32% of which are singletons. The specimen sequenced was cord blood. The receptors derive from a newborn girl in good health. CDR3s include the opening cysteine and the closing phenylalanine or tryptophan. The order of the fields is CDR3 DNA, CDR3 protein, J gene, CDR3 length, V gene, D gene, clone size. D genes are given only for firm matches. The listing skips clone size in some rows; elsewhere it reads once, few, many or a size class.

cdr3_nt: TGTGCCAGCAGCTTAATTCCAGGGCGGTACAATGAGCAGTTCTTC
cdr3_aa: CASSLIPGRYNEQFF
j_call: TRBJ2-1
cdr3_length: 15
v_call: TRBV7-9
d_call: -
clone_size: -

cdr3_nt: TGTGCCAGCAGCCCAAGGGGGGGGGAAGATACGCAGTATTTT
cdr3_aa: CASSPRGGEDTQYF
j_call: TRBJ2-3
cdr3_length: 14
v_call: TRBV6-1
d_call: -
clone_size: -

cdr3_nt: TGCGCCAGCAGCTTGGGGATTAACTACGAGCAGTACTTC
cdr3_aa: CASSLGINYEQYF
j_call: TRBJ2-7
cdr3_length: 13
v_call: TRBV5-1
d_call: -
clone_size: few

cdr3_nt: TGTGCCAGCAGCAGGACAGGGATAATCTACGAGCAGTACTTC
cdr3_aa: CASSRTGIIYEQYF
j_call: TRBJ2-7
cdr3_length: 14
v_call: TRBV27
d_call: TRBD1
clone_size: -

cdr3_nt: TGTGCCAGCAGTTTAGTGAGACCAGCTCAAGAGACCCAGTACTTC
cdr3_aa: CASSLVRPAQETQYF
j_call: TRBJ2-5
cdr3_length: 15
v_call: TRBV12-3/TRBV12-4
d_call: -
clone_size: few

cdr3_nt: TGTGCCAGCAGTCGACACAGGGGACTCACAGATACGCAGTATTTT
cdr3_aa: CASSRHRGLTDTQYF
j_call: TRBJ2-3
cdr3_length: 15
v_call: TRBV28
d_call: -
clone_size: few

cdr3_nt: TGTGCCAGCAGTTTCGGGGATTTCACAGATGCGCAGTATTTT
cdr3_aa: CASSFGDFTDAQYF
j_call: TRBJ2-3
cdr3_length: 14
v_call: TRBV12-3/TRBV12-4
d_call: -
clone_size: -

cdr3_nt: TGCAGCTTTCCGGGACGGCCTTATTTTTCGGCTTTCTTT
cdr3_aa: CSFPGRPYFSAFF
j_call: TRBJ1-1
cdr3_length: 13
v_call: TRBV20-1
d_call: -
clone_size: -

cdr3_nt: TGTGCCAGCAGCGTAGCGCCCGCCTATGGCTACACCTTC
cdr3_aa: CASSVAPAYGYTF
j_call: TRBJ1-2
cdr3_length: 13
v_call: TRBV9
d_call: -
clone_size: -

cdr3_nt: TGTGCCAGCAGTTTATCCGGACTAGCCGGGGCCGGGGAGCTGTTTTTT
cdr3_aa: CASSLSGLAGAGELFF
j_call: TRBJ2-2
cdr3_length: 16
v_call: TRBV12-3/TRBV12-4
d_call: TRBD2
clone_size: -

cdr3_nt: TGTGCCAGCAGCCAGGGACCGAAGAACACTGAAGCTTTCTTT
cdr3_aa: CASSQGPKNTEAFF
j_call: TRBJ1-1
cdr3_length: 14
v_call: TRBV3-1
d_call: -
clone_size: few

cdr3_nt: TGTGCCAGCAGTCCACGGACACCAAAAGCAGCAACTAATGAAAAACTGTTTTTT
cdr3_aa: CASSPRTPKAATNEKLFF
j_call: TRBJ1-4
cdr3_length: 18
v_call: TRBV6-1
d_call: -
clone_size: few

cdr3_nt: TGTGCCAGCAGTAAAATCCCTAGCGGGGTAAACACCGGGGAGCTGTTTTTT
cdr3_aa: CASSKIPSGVNTGELFF
j_call: TRBJ2-2
cdr3_length: 17
v_call: TRBV6-1
d_call: TRBD2
clone_size: -

cdr3_nt: TGCAGTCGGGGGGGCAGGGAATTCACAGATACGCAGTATTTT
cdr3_aa: CSRGGREFTDTQYF
j_call: TRBJ2-3
cdr3_length: 14
v_call: TRBV20-1
d_call: TRBD2
clone_size: few

cdr3_nt: TGCGCCAGCAGCCAGACTAGCAGCCCCTACAATGAGCAGTTCTTC
cdr3_aa: CASSQTSSPYNEQFF
j_call: TRBJ2-1
cdr3_length: 15
v_call: TRBV4-1
d_call: TRBD2
clone_size: -

cdr3_nt: TGCGCCATCACCCGTGAAGGGAGACCCTATGGCTACACCTTC
cdr3_aa: CAITREGRPYGYTF
j_call: TRBJ1-2
cdr3_length: 14
v_call: TRBV10-3
d_call: -
clone_size: -

cdr3_nt: TGTGCCAGCAGCCAAAGGACTAGCGGGCACACAGATACGCAGTATTTT
cdr3_aa: CASSQRTSGHTDTQYF
j_call: TRBJ2-3
cdr3_length: 16
v_call: TRBV2
d_call: TRBD2
clone_size: -

cdr3_nt: TGTGCCAGCAGCGTAGAACAAATGAACACTGAAGCTTTCTTT
cdr3_aa: CASSVEQMNTEAFF
j_call: TRBJ1-1
cdr3_length: 14
v_call: TRBV9
d_call: -
clone_size: -

cdr3_nt: TGTGCCAGCAGTGAACTGAGAGACCCTGGAAACACCATATATTTT
cdr3_aa: CASSELRDPGNTIYF
j_call: TRBJ1-3
cdr3_length: 15
v_call: TRBV25-1
d_call: -
clone_size: once

cdr3_nt: TGTGCCATCAGTGAGGGACTGGTGGTGCCGCGACTAATAGCCAAAAACATTCAGTACTTC
cdr3_aa: CAISEGLVVPRLIAKNIQYF
j_call: TRBJ2-4
cdr3_length: 20
v_call: TRBV10-3
d_call: -
clone_size: -

cdr3_nt: TGTGCCAGCAGTGCTCCTGGACAGGGGTCTGATAGAAATGAGCAGTTCTTC
cdr3_aa: CASSAPGQGSDRNEQFF
j_call: TRBJ2-1
cdr3_length: 17
v_call: TRBV27
d_call: TRBD1
clone_size: -

cdr3_nt: TGTGCCAGCAGCGTAGATGCTCACACCACAGATACGCAGTATTTT
cdr3_aa: CASSVDAHTTDTQYF
j_call: TRBJ2-3
cdr3_length: 15
v_call: TRBV9
d_call: -
clone_size: many

cdr3_nt: TGTGCCAGCAGTTATGGGCGACTAGCGGGAGAGGATGAGCAGTACTTC
cdr3_aa: CASSYGRLAGEDEQYF
j_call: TRBJ2-7
cdr3_length: 16
v_call: TRBV6-8
d_call: TRBD2
clone_size: few

cdr3_nt: TGTGCCAGCAGTCCCGGACAGATTTCTTATTCACCCCTCCACTTT
cdr3_aa: CASSPGQISYSPLHF
j_call: TRBJ1-6
cdr3_length: 15
v_call: TRBV7-2
d_call: -
clone_size: -

cdr3_nt: TGTGCCAGCAGTTTAAACCCTAGGATCTACGAGCAGTACTTC
cdr3_aa: CASSLNPRIYEQYF
j_call: TRBJ2-7
cdr3_length: 14
v_call: TRBV28
d_call: -
clone_size: -

cdr3_nt: TGTGCCAGCAGTGATAACAGGGTGAATTCACCCCTCCACTTT
cdr3_aa: CASSDNRVNSPLHF
j_call: TRBJ1-6
cdr3_length: 14
v_call: TRBV6-4
d_call: -
clone_size: -

cdr3_nt: TGTGCCAGCGAGAACGGGGGGGCCACAGATACGCAGTATTTT
cdr3_aa: CASENGGATDTQYF
j_call: TRBJ2-3
cdr3_length: 14
v_call: TRBV12-3/TRBV12-4
d_call: TRBD2
clone_size: few

cdr3_nt: TGCGCCAGCAGCCAAGTCGGGGACAGAAGAAAACTGTTTTTT
cdr3_aa: CASSQVGDRRKLFF
j_call: TRBJ1-4
cdr3_length: 14
v_call: TRBV4-1
d_call: TRBD1
clone_size: few

cdr3_nt: TGCAGTGCTAGACGGGACTTCTACGAGCAGTACTTC
cdr3_aa: CSARRDFYEQYF
j_call: TRBJ2-7
cdr3_length: 12
v_call: TRBV20-1
d_call: -
clone_size: many

cdr3_nt: TGTGCCAGCAGTGAATTTGCGGGTCCCCTGAACACTGAAGCTTTCTTT
cdr3_aa: CASSEFAGPLNTEAFF
j_call: TRBJ1-1
cdr3_length: 16
v_call: TRBV25-1
d_call: -
clone_size: -

cdr3_nt: TGTGCCATCAGTGGGATGGAGGGGTATGGCTACACCTTC
cdr3_aa: CAISGMEGYGYTF
j_call: TRBJ1-2
cdr3_length: 13
v_call: TRBV10-3
d_call: -
clone_size: -

cdr3_nt: TGTGCCAGCAGCTTTTCGAGTGCGGCTAGGTGGAATGAGCAGTACTTC
cdr3_aa: CASSFSSAARWNEQYF
j_call: TRBJ2-7
cdr3_length: 16
v_call: TRBV11-1
d_call: -
clone_size: -

cdr3_nt: TGTGCCAGCAGTTTATGGGGGTCAGGTTCACCCCTCCACTTT
cdr3_aa: CASSLWGSGSPLHF
j_call: TRBJ1-6
cdr3_length: 14
v_call: TRBV28
d_call: -
clone_size: few

cdr3_nt: TGTGCCAGCAGCGCCTCCCCTAGCACCTACGAGCAGTACTTC
cdr3_aa: CASSASPSTYEQYF
j_call: TRBJ2-7
cdr3_length: 14
v_call: TRBV9
d_call: -
clone_size: -

cdr3_nt: TGTGCCAGCAGTACAGGGGGCGGAAGCTATGGCTACACCTTC
cdr3_aa: CASSTGGGSYGYTF
j_call: TRBJ1-2
cdr3_length: 14
v_call: TRBV12-3/TRBV12-4
d_call: TRBD1
clone_size: -

cdr3_nt: TGTGCCAGCAGTGAATATGCGGGAGGGCCAAATCCGTACGAGCAGTACTTC
cdr3_aa: CASSEYAGGPNPYEQYF
j_call: TRBJ2-7
cdr3_length: 17
v_call: TRBV25-1
d_call: TRBD2
clone_size: -

cdr3_nt: TGTGCCATCGGGACAGGACTTTCCTACGAGCAGTCCTTC
cdr3_aa: CAIGTGLSYEQSF
j_call: TRBJ2-7
cdr3_length: 13
v_call: TRBV10-3
d_call: TRBD1
clone_size: -

cdr3_nt: TGTGCCAGCAGCTTGTCGACAGGGTTACTATCCCGGTGGAACTACACCTTC
cdr3_aa: CASSLSTGLLSRWNYTF
j_call: TRBJ1-2
cdr3_length: 17
v_call: TRBV7-2
d_call: TRBD1
clone_size: -

cdr3_nt: TGTGCCAGCAGCCAAGATAGCGTAGGGACGGGGGGCTACACCTTC
cdr3_aa: CASSQDSVGTGGYTF
j_call: TRBJ1-2
cdr3_length: 15
v_call: TRBV3-1
d_call: -
clone_size: -

cdr3_nt: TGCAGTGCTCCTTTTCTAGCGGGCTTCGGGACCCAGTACTTC
cdr3_aa: CSAPFLAGFGTQYF
j_call: TRBJ2-5
cdr3_length: 14
v_call: TRBV20-1
d_call: TRBD2
clone_size: -

cdr3_nt: TGTGCCATCAGCCCGGGACTAGCGGGAGGCGGCTCCTACAATGAGCAGTACTTC
cdr3_aa: CAISPGLAGGGSYNEQYF
j_call: TRBJ2-7
cdr3_length: 18
v_call: TRBV10-3
d_call: TRBD2
clone_size: -

cdr3_nt: TGTGCCATCAGTGAGTCACAGGGGTATAATTCACCCCTCCACTTT
cdr3_aa: CAISESQGYNSPLHF
j_call: TRBJ1-6
cdr3_length: 15
v_call: TRBV10-3
d_call: TRBD1
clone_size: many

cdr3_nt: TGTGCCAGCAGCCAAGGATCGGTAGGATGGGGGTACAATGAGCAGTTCTTC
cdr3_aa: CASSQGSVGWGYNEQFF
j_call: TRBJ2-1
cdr3_length: 17
v_call: TRBV14
d_call: -
clone_size: -

cdr3_nt: TGTGCCAGCAGCTTTTATTCATTGGGCTTGGATGAGCAGTTCTTC
cdr3_aa: CASSFYSLGLDEQFF
j_call: TRBJ2-1
cdr3_length: 15
v_call: TRBV7-9
d_call: -
clone_size: many

cdr3_nt: TGCGCCAGCAGGAAAACCGGGACTAGCAGCCACGAGCAGTACTTC
cdr3_aa: CASRKTGTSSHEQYF
j_call: TRBJ2-7
cdr3_length: 15
v_call: TRBV5-1
d_call: TRBD2
clone_size: few

cdr3_nt: TGTGCCAGCTCACCCCGAGGACAGGGGACTTCCTACGAGCAGTACTTC
cdr3_aa: CASSPRGQGTSYEQYF
j_call: TRBJ2-7
cdr3_length: 16
v_call: TRBV18
d_call: TRBD1
clone_size: few

cdr3_nt: TGCAGTGCTAGAGATAGTTCTAGCGGGTTTGTAGATACGCAGTATTTT
cdr3_aa: CSARDSSSGFVDTQYF
j_call: TRBJ2-3
cdr3_length: 16
v_call: TRBV20-1
d_call: TRBD2
clone_size: few

cdr3_nt: TGTGCCAGCAGCCCCAAGGGACTAGCGGGGTTCTACAATGAGCAGTTCTTC
cdr3_aa: CASSPKGLAGFYNEQFF
j_call: TRBJ2-1
cdr3_length: 17
v_call: TRBV5-6
d_call: TRBD2
clone_size: few

cdr3_nt: TGTGCCAGCTCACCACTAGCGCCCTACAACACCGGGGAGCTGTTTTTT
cdr3_aa: CASSPLAPYNTGELFF
j_call: TRBJ2-2
cdr3_length: 16
v_call: TRBV18
d_call: -
clone_size: -

cdr3_nt: TGTGCCAGCAGCTTGTTTGTTCAACCATTATATGGCTACACCTTC
cdr3_aa: CASSLFVQPLYGYTF
j_call: TRBJ1-2
cdr3_length: 15
v_call: TRBV5-6
d_call: -
clone_size: -

cdr3_nt: TGCGCCAGCAGCTCTAGCGGGAGTCCAGATACGCAGTATTTT
cdr3_aa: CASSSSGSPDTQYF
j_call: TRBJ2-3
cdr3_length: 14
v_call: TRBV5-1
d_call: TRBD2
clone_size: many

cdr3_nt: TGTGCCAGCAGCTCCGGGACTAGAAACAATGAGCAGTTCTTC
cdr3_aa: CASSSGTRNNEQFF
j_call: TRBJ2-1
cdr3_length: 14
v_call: TRBV7-7
d_call: TRBD2
clone_size: many